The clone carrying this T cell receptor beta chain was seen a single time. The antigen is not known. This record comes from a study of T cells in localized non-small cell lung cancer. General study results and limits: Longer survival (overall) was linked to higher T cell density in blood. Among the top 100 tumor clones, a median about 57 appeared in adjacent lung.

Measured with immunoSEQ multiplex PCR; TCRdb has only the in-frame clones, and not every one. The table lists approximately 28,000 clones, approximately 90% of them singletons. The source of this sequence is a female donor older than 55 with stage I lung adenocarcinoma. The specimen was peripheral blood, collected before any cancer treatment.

The CDR3 DNA reads as TGTGCCAGCAGCTCCCGGACAGGGAACTATGGCTACACCTTC. This sequence encodes CASSSRTGNYGYTF. V is TRBV13 and J is TRBJ1-2, with 8 bases aligning to TRBD1. The junction had 3 bases not matched to a gene; V was cut back by 4 bases and J by 2 bases. The CDR3 runs 14 residues. The germline V gene encodes CDR1 PRHDT and CDR2 FYEKMQ (reference sequence). The variable domain in full, completed from reference TRBV13 and TRBJ1-2, reads AAGVIQSPRHLIKEKRETATLKCYPIPRHDTVYWYQQGPGQDPQFLISFYEKMQSDKGSIPDRFSAQQFSDYHSELNMSSLELGDSALYFCASSSRTGNYGYTFGSGTRLTVV.